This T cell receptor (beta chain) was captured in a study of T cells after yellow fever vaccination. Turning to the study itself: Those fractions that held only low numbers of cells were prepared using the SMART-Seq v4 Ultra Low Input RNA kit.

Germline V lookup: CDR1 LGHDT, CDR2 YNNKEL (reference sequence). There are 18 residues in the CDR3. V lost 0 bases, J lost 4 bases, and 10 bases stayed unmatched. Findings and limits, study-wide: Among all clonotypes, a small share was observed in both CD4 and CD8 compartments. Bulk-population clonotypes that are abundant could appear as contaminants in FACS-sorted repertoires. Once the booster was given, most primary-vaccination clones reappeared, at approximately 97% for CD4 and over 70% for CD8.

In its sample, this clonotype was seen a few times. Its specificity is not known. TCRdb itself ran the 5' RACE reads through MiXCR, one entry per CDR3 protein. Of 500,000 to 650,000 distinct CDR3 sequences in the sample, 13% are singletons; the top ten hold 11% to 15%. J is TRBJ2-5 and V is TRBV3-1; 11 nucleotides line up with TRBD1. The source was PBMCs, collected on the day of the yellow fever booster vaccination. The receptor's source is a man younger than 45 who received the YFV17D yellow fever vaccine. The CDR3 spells CASSQDAVPDRGRETQYF. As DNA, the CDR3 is TGTGCCAGCAGCCAAGACGCCGTCCCGGACAGGGGGCGAGAGACCCAGTACTTC.